This TCR beta chain stems from a study of early T cells in non-severe SARS-CoV-2 infection. The CDR3 has 13 residues. Trimming cost V 6 bases and J 5 bases; bases outside gene matches: 5. Per germline, CDR1 MDHEN and CDR2 SYDVKM. TCRdb re-derived calls from the 5' RACE reads in MiXCR, one entry per CDR3 protein. The data show 70,000 to 90,000 distinct CDR3 sequences, 15% seen once. The receptor was derived from an adult who was a healthcare worker with PCR-confirmed SARS-CoV-2 infection or an uninfected control (not recorded which). Specimen: whole blood. The chain employs TRBV28 and TRBJ1-1; 8 bases are a match to TRBD1. CDR3 sequence: CASRLTGGTEAFF. CDR3 bases: TGTGCCAGCAGGCTTACAGGGGGGACTGAAGCTTTCTTT.